Below are 9 T cell receptor beta chains sequenced from a single sample in a study of T cells in Graves' hyperthyroidism and ophthalmopathy. Authors of the study amplified TCR beta CDR3 regions from RNA transcripts. HTBI primers were the set used in a first-round RT-PCR of the TCR CDR3. Each CDR3 protein gets one entry after TCRdb re-called the multiplex PCR reads with MiXCR. This sample has roughly 570,000 distinct CDR3 sequences, with around 45% found just once. The sequenced sample consisted of peripheral blood or thyroid tissue (not recorded which). All receptors come from a woman aged 18-29 years with Graves' hyperthyroidism.

This clonotype appeared many times. The rearrangement links TRBV29-1 to TRBJ1-2, with a weak D call TRBD1 (6 bases). This CDR3 is built from 15 residues. V dropped 0 bases and J dropped 2 bases, with 13 bases sitting between them. Germline V CDR1 and CDR2: SQVTM, ANQGSEA. The CDR3 sequence: CSVEDRGRGNYGYTF. In nucleotides, the CDR3 is TGCAGCGTTGAAGATCGGGGCAGGGGCAACTATGGCTACACCTTC.

This chain joins TRBV15 and TRBJ1-4; perhaps TRBD1 as D (6 bases). V was pared by 0 bases and J by 3 bases, with 14 bases between. CDR1 LNHNV and CDR2 YYDKDF come from the germline V gene (reference sequence). This CDR3 comprises 17 residues. DNA of the CDR3: TGTGCCACCAGCAGAGATCGATGGAGGGGGTCTAATGAAAAACTGTTTTTT. Translated: CATSRDRWRGSNEKLFF.

This rearrangement joins TRBV7-6 to TRBJ1-4; D not resolved. Germline V gene sequence: CDR1 SGHVS, CDR2 FNYEAQ. The CDR3 runs to 12 residues. V was shortened by 2 bases and J by 5 bases, with 3 bases between the two germline ends. The CDR3 reads CASSLHNEKLFF. The CDR3, as DNA: TGTGCCAGCAGCTTACACAATGAAAAACTGTTTTTT.

In the case of this clonotype: A clone one base away is much larger, so this may be a read error. The chain has TRBV12-3 or TRBV12-4 and TRBJ1-1; D possibly corresponds to TRBD1 (6 bases). CDR3 length: 13 amino acids. The V and J ends lost 0 bases and 7 bases respectively, with 9 bases between them. The chain's CDR3 is CASSLADRFEAFF. The CDR3 DNA is TGTGCCAGCAGTTTAGCGGACAGATTTGAAGCTTTCTTT.

This clonotype was picked up many times. The chain links TRBV7-9 to TRBJ1-6, with D unclear. The CDR3 consists of 15 residues. Germline lookup yields CDR1 SEHNR and CDR2 FQNEAQ (reference sequence). Between the trimmed V and J ends, which lost 2 bases and 2 bases, there was a span of 7 bases. DNA for the CDR3: TGTGCCAGCAGCTTACTTACGGCCTATAATTCACCCCTCCACTTT. Translated, it gives CASSLLTAYNSPLHF.

V usage is TRBV7-9 and J usage is TRBJ1-1; perhaps TRBD1 as D (5 bases). The V and J ends lost 8 bases and 5 bases respectively, with 18 bases between them. The length of the CDR3 is 14 residues. Germline V lookup: CDR1 SEHNR, CDR2 FQNEAQ (reference sequence). This CDR3 is CASCSGGGWTEAFF. The CDR3 coding sequence is TGTGCCAGCTGCAGCGGTGGGGGGTGGACTGAAGCTTTCTTT.

Regarding this clonotype: A junction boundary mismatches the germline segment, possibly from a read error. The gene calls are TRBV27 and TRBJ2-7; no clear D. The CDR3 length is 13 residues. Germline V CDR1 and CDR2: MNHEY, SMNVEV (reference sequence). The CDR3 bases are TGTGTCAGCAGCCAAGCCCTCCCCTACGAGCAGTACTTC. Translating it yields CVSSQALPYEQYF.

This clonotype has a count of ten or more. The chain has TRBV7-9 and TRBJ2-2; no firm D call. V was pared by 5 bases and J by 1 base, with 8 bases between. CDR3 length equals 14 residues. Germline V lookup: CDR1 SEHNR, CDR2 FQNEAQ (reference sequence). The CDR3 DNA follows: TGTGCCAGCAGCGTCTACAGGAACACCGGGGAGCTGTTTTTT. Encoded protein: CASSVYRNTGELFF.

This clonotype was seen ten or more times. CDR3 amino acids: CASSLAPTSWETQYF. In DNA, the CDR3 is TGTGCCAGCAGCTTAGCCCCGACTAGCTGGGAGACCCAGTACTTC. This rearrangement joins TRBV7-2 to TRBJ2-5, with TRBD2 matching 7 bases. The CDR3 is 15 amino acids. Trimming removed 0 bases from V and 5 bases from J; junction bases left unmatched: 6. Germline V lookup: CDR1 SGHTA, CDR2 FQGNSA.